The clone carrying this T cell receptor beta chain has a handful of counts. What it binds is unknown. This sample was taken from a study of blood T cells in healthy people across ages. Findings and caveats of the study: TCR beta diversity per million T cells fell roughly linearly with age.

Sample-barcoded 5' priming and a J-beta primer mix drove a second PCR of roughly 6 to 12 cycles. A 12-random-nucleotide template-switch adaptor tagged each cDNA molecule. TCRdb re-analysed the 5' RACE reads in MiXCR, keeping a single row per CDR3 protein. The sample shows fewer than 2 million distinct CDR3 sequences, about two fifths of them seen only once. This CDR3 has 14 residues. In germline, CDR1 is MNHEY, CDR2 SMNVEV (reference sequence). With V trimmed by 5 bases and J by 4 bases, 3 bases remained unmatched. The sequenced sample consisted of blood. The chain employs TRBV27 and TRBJ2-4, with TRBD1 identical over 9 bases. This receptor was identified in a human donor in good health. CDR3 coding DNA: TGTGCCAGCAGTACAGGGACAGGGAAAAACATTCAGTACTTC. This translates into CASSTGTGKNIQYF.